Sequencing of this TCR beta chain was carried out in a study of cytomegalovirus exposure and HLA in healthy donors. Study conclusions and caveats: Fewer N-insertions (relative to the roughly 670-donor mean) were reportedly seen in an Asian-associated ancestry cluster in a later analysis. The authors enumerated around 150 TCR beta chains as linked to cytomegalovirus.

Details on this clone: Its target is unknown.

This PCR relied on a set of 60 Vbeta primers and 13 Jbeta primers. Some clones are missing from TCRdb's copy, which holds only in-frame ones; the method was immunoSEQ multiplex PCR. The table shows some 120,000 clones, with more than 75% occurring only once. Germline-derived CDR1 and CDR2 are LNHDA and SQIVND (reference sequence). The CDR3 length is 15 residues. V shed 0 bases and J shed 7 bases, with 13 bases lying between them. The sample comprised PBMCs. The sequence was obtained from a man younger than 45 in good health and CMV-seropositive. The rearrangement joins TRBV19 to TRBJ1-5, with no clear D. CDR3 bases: TGTGCCAGTAGTATAGAAGGCCTTCGGGTGCAGCCCCAGCATTTT. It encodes CASSIEGLRVQPQHF.